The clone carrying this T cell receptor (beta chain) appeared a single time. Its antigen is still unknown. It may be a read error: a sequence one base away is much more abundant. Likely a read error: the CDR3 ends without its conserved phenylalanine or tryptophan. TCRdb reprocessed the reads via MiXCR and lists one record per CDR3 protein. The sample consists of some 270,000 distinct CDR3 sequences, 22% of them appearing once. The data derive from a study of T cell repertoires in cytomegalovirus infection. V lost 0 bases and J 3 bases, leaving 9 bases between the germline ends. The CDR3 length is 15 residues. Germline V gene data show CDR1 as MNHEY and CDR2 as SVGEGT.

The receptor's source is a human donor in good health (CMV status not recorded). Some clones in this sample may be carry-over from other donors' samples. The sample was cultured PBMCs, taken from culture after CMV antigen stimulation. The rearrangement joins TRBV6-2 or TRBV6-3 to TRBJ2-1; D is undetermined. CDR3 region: CASSYSVVDYNEQFI. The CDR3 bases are TGTGCCAGCAGTTACTCAGTCGTGGACTACAATGAGCAGTTCATC.